This T cell receptor (beta chain) comes out of a study of shared clonotypes between healthy human individuals. Findings and limits, study-wide: Despite large depth, sorted-subset datasets appeared incompletely sequenced.

The method was immunoSEQ multiplex PCR; TCRdb's version includes in-frame clones alone and lacks a portion of them. The profile covers 2,500,000 or so clones, with just under 95% appearing a single time and 0.37% taken by the ten largest. As to this clone: What it recognizes is unknown.

Germline V gene lookup returns CDR1 MGHRA and CDR2 YSYEKL. This CDR3 comprises 17 residues. The V and J ends lost 2 bases and 0 bases respectively, with 13 bases between them. Sequenced material: naive CD4+ T cells from PBMCs. Subset defined: CD45RA+ positively selected. The receptor was derived from a man aged 18 to 30 in good health. Some clones in this sample may be carry-over from other donors' samples. V is TRBV4-1 and J is TRBJ2-2; D could derive from TRBD1 or TRBD2 (5 bases each). The CDR3 loop reads CASSQPGRTPNTGELFF. The CDR3 coding sequence is TGCGCCAGCAGCCAACCGGGACGTACCCCGAACACCGGGGAGCTGTTTTTT.